This paragraph reports one TCR beta chain. The authors' processing: Quantification of nucleated cells was approximated via reference gene primer amplification. TCRdb keeps only in-frame clones here, not all; method: immunoSEQ multiplex PCR. Clone size and V and J calls were adopted from that table, with D and trimming inferred from the DNA. The data contain about 160,000 clones, over 70% of them singletons. The sample is drawn from a study of blood T cell repertoires in COVID-19. At the level of the study: COVID-19 samples from acute and convalescent phases originated in the United States, Italy and Spain. T cells, B-cell-depleted T cells, or PBMCs provided the cDNA or gDNA that served as material.

Researchers sorted participants into cohorts using their self-reported clinical history. Germline CDR1 SGHTS, CDR2 YDEGEE. CDR3 length equals 15 residues. V shed 1 base and J shed 1 base, with 10 bases lying between them. This sequence was found in a woman in her thirties or forties with acute COVID-19. V usage is TRBV5-8 and J usage is TRBJ2-3; TRBD2 might be the D (5 bases). The sample comprised PBMCs or T cells enriched from blood (not recorded which). In nucleotides, the CDR3 is TGTGCCAGCAGCTTGTGGGAGCAGGGCACAGATACGCAGTATTTT. Its protein is CASSLWEQGTDTQYF.